The entry that follows covers one T cell receptor (beta chain) sequence. Germline lookup yields CDR1 SGHTA and CDR2 FQGNSA. The CDR3 is 14 residues long. V was pared by 4 bases and J by 5 bases, with 14 bases between. This record comes from a study of blood T cell repertoires in COVID-19. The overall study: Sites in the United States, Italy and Spain provided acute and convalescent COVID-19 samples. The cDNA or gDNA used as material had been derived from T cells, B-cell-depleted T cells, or PBMCs.

In the study's own analysis: Nucleated cell number was recorded as an estimate derived from reference gene primer amplification. Produced via immunoSEQ multiplex PCR; TCRdb's table is partial and in-frame only. The D gene and trimming were derived from the DNA, and the V and J assignments and clone size from that table. The sample lists approximately 160,000 clones, 70% to 90% seen once, with 1% to 1.5% in the top ten. This TCR came from a man between 60 and 75 years old who had recovered from COVID-19. The sequenced sample consisted of peripheral blood. This chain uses TRBV7-2 with TRBJ2-5, with D perhaps TRBD1 (5 bases). The CDR3 protein is CASSSTRVVETQYF. The CDR3 DNA sequence: TGTGCCAGCAGCTCGACCAGGGTGGTGGAGACCCAGTACTTC.